This T cell receptor beta chain was sequenced for a study of metastatic and nonmetastatic thyroid tumors. Before thyroid surgery, none of the patients had received any treatment. TCRdb called clones again from the PCR reads with MiXCR. The data hold about 28,000 clones, with roughly 23% observed a single time. This clone was picked up many times. This clonotype was obtained from a female donor with papillary thyroid cancer or a benign thyroid nodule (not recorded which). Some clones in this sample may be carry-over from other donors' samples. The sequenced sample consisted of blood.

The CDR3 reads CASKGTGGQIDYGYTF. CDR3 DNA: TGTGCCAGCAAAGGGACAGGGGGCCAGATTGACTATGGCTACACCTTC. This sequence joins TRBV6-1 and TRBJ1-2; 12 nucleotides match TRBD1. The germline V gene encodes CDR1 MNHNS and CDR2 SASEGT. V lost 7 bases to trimming and J lost 3 bases; unmatched junction nucleotides: 9. This CDR3 is 16 amino acids long.